The 31 T cell receptor beta chains below were found in one sample sequenced in a study of T-cell reconstitution after alpha-beta-depleted transplantation in children. As it was prepared, the TCRbeta library received unique molecular identifiers. MiXCR, applied by TCRdb to the PCR reads, yields one record per CDR3 protein. The repertoire holds 670,000 or so distinct CDR3 sequences, 10% to 15% seen once, with about 0.77% in the top ten. This specimen was PBMCs, taken before TCRalphabeta/CD19-depleted stem cell transplant. These receptors all stem from a girl aged 2-10 years with congenital amegakaryocytic thrombocytopenia, due to receive a stem cell transplant.

This clonotype was counted a few times. The chain links TRBV20-1 to TRBJ1-2; 8 positions match TRBD1. The CDR3 sequence is 13 residues long. The ends lost 1 base at V and 4 bases at J; junction bases unmatched: 2. Germline CDR1 DFQATT, CDR2 SNEGSKA (reference sequence). The CDR3 loop is CSARGRGPYGYTF. In DNA, the CDR3 is TGCAGTGCTAGAGGCAGGGGGCCCTATGGCTACACCTTC.

Ten or more counts support this clonotype. This sequence joins TRBV20-1 and TRBJ2-7; D gene unclear. This CDR3 has 15 amino acids. Germline V lookup: CDR1 DFQATT, CDR2 SNEGSKA (reference sequence). The germline V and J ends were trimmed by 1 base and 0 bases, with 13 bases remaining between them. The CDR3 reads CSARVARISSYEQYF. The CDR3 DNA is TGCAGTGCTAGAGTAGCCAGAATCAGCTCCTACGAGCAGTACTTC.

This clonotype was seen only a few times. The J gene is TRBJ2-1, the V gene TRBV12-3 or TRBV12-4, with a tentative D call TRBD2 (6 bases). The V and J ends lost 3 bases and 4 bases respectively, with 22 bases between them. This CDR3 has 18 residues. CDR3 sequence reads: CASSFSIGGGPGYNEQFF. The DNA for the CDR3 is TGTGCCAGCAGTTTCAGCATTGGAGGAGGGCCGGGATACAATGAGCAGTTCTTC.

In this sample, this clonotype turned up a few times. This sequence joins TRBV5-1 and TRBJ2-5, with 9 bases fitting TRBD1. V shed 4 bases and J 4 bases; nucleotides not matched to a gene: 11. The CDR3 length is 16 residues. The germline CDR1 and CDR2 sequences are SGHRS and YFSETQ. The CDR3 spells CASSPTTGGRGETQYF. The CDR3 bases are TGCGCCAGCAGCCCAACGACAGGGGGTAGGGGAGAGACCCAGTACTTC.

This clonotype was counted a few times. The rearrangement joins TRBV4-1 to TRBJ2-1; a possible D gene is TRBD2 (7 bases). Trimming took 2 bases from V and 7 from J, leaving 15 bases between them. The CDR3 consists of 15 residues. Germline values: CDR1 MGHRA, CDR2 YSYEKL. CDR3 residues: CASSQSGDYNNEQFF. The CDR3 nucleotides are TGCGCCAGCAGCCAATCAGGGGACTACAATAATGAGCAGTTCTTC.

At least ten counts were recorded for this clonotype. J is TRBJ2-1 and V is TRBV20-1; 8 positions match TRBD1. Germline CDR1 is DFQATT and CDR2 is SNEGSKA (reference sequence). The CDR3 loop spans 15 amino acids. After removal of 6 bases from V and 1 base from J, the junction contained 8 bases not matched to a gene. CDR3 amino acids: CSATRGQGSYNEQFF. The CDR3, as DNA: TGCAGTGCGACTCGTGGACAGGGATCCTACAATGAGCAGTTCTTC.

This clonotype was found a few times. The chain links TRBV5-6 to TRBJ2-2, with D possibly TRBD1 on 6 matching bases. The V gene lost 1 base and the J gene lost 3 bases, with 13 bases spanning the gap. In germline, CDR1 is SGHDT, CDR2 YYEEEE. This CDR3 is 16 amino acids long. For the CDR3, the DNA is TGTGCCAGCAGCTTGAGGGGGATCGTGTACACCGGGGAGCTGTTTTTT. Protein: CASSLRGIVYTGELFF. The variable domain in full, with the rest retrieved from reference TRBV5-6 and TRBJ2-2, is DAGVTQSPTHLIKTRGQQVTLRCSPKSGHDTVSWYQQALGQGPQFIFQYYEEEERQRGNFPDRFSGHQFPNYSSELNVNALLLGDSALYLCASSLRGIVYTGELFFGEGSRLTVL.

A note on this clonotype: This clone may be a read error of a much larger clone one base away. The CDR3 coding sequence is TGCAGCCAAGGTAGTAGGGAGGCCCAGTACTTC. This gives the protein CSQGSREAQYF. The rearrangement uses TRBV29-1 and TRBJ2-5, with TRBD2 as a possible D gene (6 bases). Trimming took off 8 bases at V and 9 bases at J, with 16 bases between the two ends. Per germline, CDR1 SQVTM and CDR2 ANQGSEA. This CDR3 is 11 amino acids long.

This clonotype was picked up one time. A much bigger clone sits one base away, suggesting this may be a read error. This sequence joins TRBV28 and TRBJ2-1; 10 bases agree with TRBD1. J lost 12 bases, V lost 10 bases, and 21 bases had no gene match. Germline CDR1 MDHEN, CDR2 SYDVKM. CDR3 length: 16 amino acids. The CDR3, as DNA: TGTGCCAACAGCCCCACTCCGGGACAGGGGATCAACGTGCAGTTCTTC. Its translation: CANSPTPGQGINVQFF.

This clonotype was detected ten times or more. The chain recombines TRBV15 with TRBJ2-1, with D hard to call. The V end lost 0 bases, the J end lost 7 bases, and 16 bases lay between the germline ends. This CDR3 is 16 amino acids long. Per germline, CDR1 LNHNV and CDR2 YYDKDF (reference sequence). The CDR3 DNA is TGTGCCACCAGCAGAGAATCCAGAAGGCCGCCAAATGAGCAGTTCTTC. Residues: CATSRESRRPPNEQFF.

This clonotype was counted at least ten times. The V call is TRBV20-1, the J call TRBJ2-5; TRBD1 matches at 9 bases. The V and J ends lost 0 bases and 4 bases, in that order; junction bases with no gene match: 3. The CDR3 has 14 amino acids. CDR1 is DFQATT and CDR2 is SNEGSKA in the germline V gene (reference sequence). The CDR3 sequence is CSARDGTGPETQYF. The CDR3 nucleotides read TGCAGTGCTAGAGATGGGACAGGGCCAGAGACCCAGTACTTC.

This clonotype has a count of ten or more. This chain uses TRBV20-1 with TRBJ1-1; D perhaps matches TRBD1 (6 bases). The CDR3 totals 14 residues. Trimming stripped 2 bases from V and 4 bases from J, with 14 bases between. From germline, CDR1 is DFQATT and CDR2 SNEGSKA (reference sequence). CDR3: CSARLTGRGTEAFF. DNA of the CDR3: TGCAGTGCTAGACTTACAGGGAGGGGCACTGAAGCTTTCTTT.

V usage is TRBV5-1 and J usage is TRBJ2-7, with D perhaps matching TRBD1 or TRBD2 (5 bases each). Germline CDR1 SGHRS, CDR2 YFSETQ. Trimming took 5 bases from V and 3 from J, leaving 30 bases between them. This CDR3 is built from 19 residues. The CDR3 DNA sequence: TGCGCCAGCAGGCCCACTCCCTATCAATCTTCCCGGGACGGCTACGAGCAGTACTTC. This sequence encodes CASRPTPYQSSRDGYEQYF.

There are many counts of this clonotype. This rearrangement joins TRBV12-3 or TRBV12-4 to TRBJ2-5; D is unclear. Trimming left V 6 bases short and J 3 bases short, with 14 bases between. The CDR3 is 14 amino acids. The CDR3 reads CASSHLMIKETQYF. Written as DNA, the CDR3 is TGTGCCAGCAGCCACCTAATGATTAAAGAGACCCAGTACTTC.

In its sample, this clonotype was seen a few times. The chain is built from TRBV29-1 and TRBJ1-2; TRBD1 is a possible D gene (5 bases). The CDR3 contains 13 residues. Trimming shortened V by 0 bases and J by 7 bases, and 12 bases separated the two germline ends. In germline, CDR1 is SQVTM, CDR2 ANQGSEA. CDR3 in DNA: TGCAGCGTTGAAGATATTTGGGGGGGTGGCTACACCTTC. It translates to CSVEDIWGGGYTF.

Only a few counts were recorded for this clonotype. The rearrangement joins TRBV20-1 to TRBJ2-5; TRBD2 agrees at 9 bases. Unmatched junction bases numbered 9, after V lost 0 bases and J lost 4 bases. The germline V gene encodes CDR1 DFQATT and CDR2 SNEGSKA (reference sequence). The CDR3 contains 16 residues. The CDR3 reads CSARDGRREGRETQYF. The DNA of the CDR3 is TGCAGTGCTAGAGATGGGAGGCGGGAGGGCCGAGAGACCCAGTACTTC.

The V and J genes are TRBV20-1 and TRBJ2-5; 8 bases match TRBD1. The CDR3 totals 14 residues. Trimming removed 6 bases from V and 3 bases from J; junction bases left unmatched: 9. Germline CDR1 reads DFQATT; CDR2 reads SNEGSKA (reference sequence). The DNA for the CDR3 is TGCAGTGCGCGCGGGGACAGGTCAAAAGAGACCCAGTACTTC. This translates into CSARGDRSKETQYF.

The chain recombines TRBV20-1 with TRBJ2-5; D ambiguous. The V end lost 1 base, the J end lost 2 bases, and 8 bases lay between the germline ends. Germline lookup yields CDR1 DFQATT and CDR2 SNEGSKA (reference sequence). The CDR3 spans 13 residues. CDR3 loop: CSARGLGQETQYF. CDR3 sequence (DNA): TGCAGTGCTAGAGGTCTCGGTCAAGAGACCCAGTACTTC.

In its sample, this clonotype was seen a few times. V is TRBV7-9 and J is TRBJ2-3; D gene ambiguous. With 5 bases removed from V and 6 bases from J, the gap between germline ends came to 12 bases. This CDR3 comprises 13 residues. The germline V gene has CDR1 SEHNR and CDR2 FQNEAQ (reference sequence). The CDR3 loop reads CASSPGSYDTQYF. The CDR3 nucleotides are TGTGCCAGCAGCCCCGGATCTTACGATACGCAGTATTTT.

This clonotype has only a few counts. The V and J genes are TRBV28 and TRBJ2-7, with TRBD2 matching 11 bases. The CDR3 runs 19 residues. Germline V gives CDR1 MDHEN, CDR2 SYDVKM. The junction had 14 bases not matched to a gene; V was cut back by 3 bases and J by 1 base. CDR3 coding DNA: TGTGCCAGCAGTTTGGAACTAGCGGGAGCCGATGTTGGTTCCTACGAGCAGTACTTC. This encodes CASSLELAGADVGSYEQYF.

Concerning this clonotype: Being one base from a much bigger clone, this may be a read error. V gene TRBV29-1 combines with J gene TRBJ2-5, with 8 bases that match TRBD1. CDR1 and CDR2 (germline): SQVTM, ANQGSEA. The CDR3 consists of 15 residues. CDR3 sequence (DNA): TGCAGCTTGCTGGACGGGACAGGTGCGCAAGAGACCCAGCACTTC. Its translation is CSLLDGTGAQETQHF. The full variable domain, in which reference TRBV29-1 and TRBJ2-5 provide the parts outside the CDR3, is SAVISQKPSRDICQRGTSLTIQCQVDSQVTMMFWYRQQPGQSLTLIATANQGSEATYESGFVIDKFPISRPNLTFSTLTVSNMSPEDSSIYLCSLLDGTGAQETQHFGPGTRLLVL.

The CDR3 DNA reads TGTGCCAGCAGCTTAGTCCCGACTCTCCCTGGAAACACTGAAGCTTTCTTT. Translation gives CASSLVPTLPGNTEAFF. The chain is built from TRBV7-8 and TRBJ1-1, with no clear D. The CDR3 has 17 residues. Trimming removed 1 base from V and 2 bases from J, with 17 bases in between. In germline, CDR1 is SGHVS, CDR2 FQNEAQ.

At least ten counts were recorded for this clonotype. The chain carries TRBV7-2 and TRBJ2-3, with D maybe TRBD2 (6 bases). The CDR3 totals 16 residues. V was cut by 9 bases and J by 5 bases, with 24 bases left in between. Germline CDR1 is SGHTA and CDR2 is FQGNSA. The CDR3 reads CASTTPGLRREDTQYF. Here the CDR3 DNA reads TGTGCCAGTACCACTCCGGGACTCAGGAGAGAAGATACGCAGTATTTT.

At least ten counts were recorded for this clonotype. The chain is built from TRBV12-3 or TRBV12-4 and TRBJ1-1; maybe TRBD1 (5 bases). The CDR3 runs to 12 residues. V was shortened by 5 bases and J by 11 bases, with 15 bases between the two germline ends. The CDR3, as DNA: TGTGCCAGCAGTCCCGGTTGGGGGTACGCTTTCTTT. It encodes CASSPGWGYAFF.

This clonotype came up many times. The chain uses TRBV20-1 and TRBJ2-1, with 8 bases fitting TRBD2. CDR1 and CDR2 from the germline V gene are DFQATT and SNEGSKA (reference sequence). With 0 bases clipped from V and 8 bases from J, the junction kept 18 bases outside the gene matches. The CDR3 length is 18 residues. For the CDR3, the DNA is TGCAGTGCTAGAGACTCCCCCACTGGCGGGAGGCCCTTGGATGAGCAGTTCTTC. Its protein product is CSARDSPTGGRPLDEQFF.

The gene calls are TRBV16 and TRBJ2-7; D not resolved. V was shortened by 1 base and J by 2 bases, with 9 bases between the two germline ends. Germline loops: CDR1 KGHSY, CDR2 FQNENV. This CDR3 has 14 amino acids. This CDR3 reads CASSQFKAAYEQYF. In DNA, the CDR3 is TGTGCCAGCAGCCAATTTAAGGCAGCCTACGAGCAGTACTTC. Variable domain in full (rest from reference TRBV16 and TRBJ2-7): GEEVAQTPKHLVRGEGQKAKLYCAPIKGHSYVFWYQQVLKNEFKFLISFQNENVFDETGMPKERFSAKCLPNSPCSLEIQATKLEDSAVYFCASSQFKAAYEQYFGPGTRLTVT.

CDR3 region: CAERGETQYF. In DNA, the CDR3 is TGTGCCGAGCGGGGAGAGACCCAGTACTTC. The chain couples TRBV7-9 to TRBJ2-5; 7 nucleotides match TRBD2. The length of the CDR3 is 10 residues. Germline loops: CDR1 SEHNR, CDR2 FQNEAQ (reference sequence). Trimming cost V 11 bases and J 4 bases; bases outside gene matches: 1.

There are many counts of this clonotype. This chain links TRBV18 with TRBJ2-1; TRBD2 agrees at 8 bases. V lost 3 bases to trimming and J lost 3 bases; unmatched junction nucleotides: 7. CDR3 length equals 16 residues. CDR1 is KGHSH and CDR2 is LQKENI in the germline V gene. CDR3 in amino acids: CASSPLYGTSYNEQFF. In nucleotides, the CDR3 is TGTGCCAGCTCACCCCTTTACGGGACTAGCTACAATGAGCAGTTCTTC.

The sample holds a few counts of this clonotype. The chain links TRBV12-3 or TRBV12-4 to TRBJ2-1, with 14 bases that match TRBD2. J was trimmed by 5 bases and V by 4 bases; bases with no gene match: 10. CDR3 length: 18 residues. The CDR3 bases are TGTGCCAGCAGTTCCGGGACTAGCGGGAGTATTTGGAACAATGAGCAGTTCTTC. Amino acid sequence: CASSSGTSGSIWNNEQFF.

This clonotype has ten or more counts. The CDR3 bases are TGCGCCAGCAGCGGAACCGGACAGACCTGGGAGACCCAGTACTTC. It translates to CASSGTGQTWETQYF. The chain is built from TRBV5-1 and TRBJ2-5; tentative D call: TRBD1 (6 bases). This CDR3 comprises 15 residues. V was clipped by 4 bases and J by 5 bases, with 18 bases between them. Germline V gene lookup returns CDR1 SGHRS and CDR2 YFSETQ.

As for this clonotype: With a much larger clone just one base away, this may be a read error. The CDR3: CASSAGTSLNNEQFF. CDR3 DNA sequence: TGCGCCAGCAGCGCCGGGACTAGCCTTAACAATGAGCAGTTCTTC. V is TRBV5-1 and J is TRBJ2-1; 9 bases match TRBD2. The CDR3 covers 15 residues. CDR1 is SGHRS and CDR2 is YFSETQ in the germline V gene. Unmatched junction bases numbered 7, after V lost 4 bases and J lost 5 bases.